The 32 T cell receptor beta chains below were found in one sample sequenced in a study of blood T cell repertoires in COVID-19. TCRdb's table, derived via immunoSEQ multiplex PCR, lists solely in-frame clones and lacks some. The profile shows 75,000 to 90,000 clones, less than 95% of them singletons. The sample comprised peripheral blood. These receptors were taken from a woman in her 50s in a cohort sampled during active COVID-19.

J is TRBJ1-1 and V is TRBV19, with 8 bases fitting TRBD1. CDR3 length: 19 amino acids. The trim removed 4 bases at V and 0 bases at J, leaving 16 bases unmatched. The germline V gene has CDR1 LNHDA and CDR2 SQIVND (reference sequence). This CDR3 reads CASSTSGQAHFNMNTEAFF. The CDR3, as DNA: TGTGCCAGTAGTACCTCGGGACAGGCTCACTTCAACATGAACACTGAAGCTTTCTTT.

The genes are TRBV21-1 and TRBJ2-5; TRBD2, the table's D call, was not compared with the DNA. TRBV21-1 is listed as a pseudogene. The length of the CDR3 is 16 residues. CDR3 nucleotides: TGTGCCAGCAGCCCCTGGGGAGAAGGGTGCGTTGAGACCCAGTACTTC. As protein: CASSPWGEGCVETQYF.

This chain links TRBV7-3 with TRBJ2-1, with 10 bases matching TRBD2. V trimming: 5 bases; J trimming: 8 bases; junction bases outside the gene matches: 9. This CDR3 has 15 amino acids. The germline V gene encodes CDR1 SGHTA and CDR2 FQGTGA. The CDR3 coding sequence is TGTGCCAGCAGCACCCGACTAGCGGGTATGGATGAGCAGTTCTTC. Its translation is CASSTRLAGMDEQFF.

This clone was seen once. V usage is TRBV20-1 and J usage is TRBJ2-1; TRBD2 is a possible D gene (6 bases). Germline lookup yields CDR1 DFQATT and CDR2 SNEGSKA (reference sequence). The CDR3 contains 15 residues. V was cut by 3 bases and J by 4 bases, with 16 bases left in between. CDR3 region: CSASTGAVEYNEQFF. The CDR3 nucleotides are TGCAGTGCTAGTACGGGAGCGGTTGAGTACAATGAGCAGTTCTTC.

CDR3 DNA sequence: TGTGCCAGCAGCCAAGGGCTAGCGCCTAACTACGAGCAGTACTTC. Its translation is CASSQGLAPNYEQYF. J is TRBJ2-7 and V is TRBV14; TRBD2 is a possible D gene (6 bases). Germline assignment: CDR1 SGHDN and CDR2 FVKESK. The CDR3 is 15 amino acids. Trimming left V 1 base short and J 3 bases short, with 13 bases between.

The chain carries TRBV7-9 and TRBJ1-5; possible D gene TRBD1, 6 bases. CDR3 length equals 14 residues. Trimming removed 5 bases from V and 6 bases from J, with 14 bases in between. Germline CDR1 and CDR2: SEHNR and FQNEAQ (reference sequence). As DNA, the CDR3 is TGTGCCAGCAGCGCAACAGGGCAGGTTCAGCCCCAGCATTTT. Translated, it gives CASSATGQVQPQHF.

The chain is built from TRBV7-9 and TRBJ1-4, with a weak D call TRBD1 (6 bases). Germline V gives CDR1 SEHNR, CDR2 FQNEAQ (reference sequence). The CDR3 has 14 amino acids. V lost 4 bases to trimming and J lost 7 bases, with 13 bases between them. The CDR3 sequence: CASSYRDGIEKLFF. CDR3 bases: TGTGCCAGCAGCTACAGGGATGGGATTGAAAAACTGTTTTTT.

A single count supports this clone. This chain joins TRBV4-1 and TRBJ1-3; no clear D gene. The CDR3 loop spans 15 amino acids. Germline V gives CDR1 MGHRA, CDR2 YSYEKL. V was pared by 1 base and J by 4 bases, with 11 bases between. The CDR3 sequence is CASSQVLELGNTIYF. CDR3 bases: TGCGCCAGCAGCCAAGTGTTGGAGCTCGGAAACACCATATATTTT.

This chain joins TRBV7-9 and TRBJ1-1, with 7 bases aligning to TRBD1. The CDR3 has 14 residues. With 6 bases clipped from V and 1 base from J, the junction kept 5 bases outside the gene matches. Germline V gives CDR1 SEHNR, CDR2 FQNEAQ (reference sequence). The CDR3 bases are TGTGCCAGCAGTTCGGACAGGAGGAACACTGAAGCTTTCTTT. Translating it yields CASSSDRRNTEAFF.

This clone showed up just once. This sequence joins TRBV29-1 and TRBJ1-2, with 8 bases matching TRBD1. Germline CDR1 and CDR2: SQVTM and ANQGSEA. V was pared by 5 bases and J by 2 bases, with 7 bases of the junction left unmatched. The CDR3 totals 14 residues. The CDR3 spells CSVSGQAMNYGYTF. DNA of the CDR3: TGCAGCGTTTCGGGACAGGCCATGAACTATGGCTACACCTTC. Based on the CDR3 plus reference TRBV29-1 and TRBJ1-2, the full variable domain is SAVISQKPSRDICQRGTSLTIQCQVDSQVTMMFWYRQQPGQSLTLIATANQGSEATYESGFVIDKFPISRPNLTFSTLTVSNMSPEDSSIYLCSVSGQAMNYGYTFGSGTRLTVV.

V gene TRBV15 combines with J gene TRBJ2-7, with D maybe TRBD1 (6 bases). The CDR3 is 13 amino acids. The V end lost 0 bases, the J end lost 5 bases, and 8 bases lay between the germline ends. The V gene's germline CDR1 is LNHNV and CDR2 YYDKDF (reference sequence). The CDR3 DNA is TGTGCCACCAGCAGAGATCAGGGGAACGAGCAGTACTTC. As protein: CATSRDQGNEQYF.

The chain uses TRBV18 and TRBJ1-4; TRBD1 is a possible D gene (6 bases). The CDR3 length is 13 residues. Trimming shortened V by 6 bases and J by 3 bases, and 8 bases separated the two germline ends. Germline CDR1 and CDR2: KGHSH and LQKENI. The CDR3 spells CASSGQSNEKLFF. The DNA of the CDR3 is TGTGCCAGCTCTGGACAGTCTAATGAAAAACTGTTTTTT.

This chain links TRBV6-5 with TRBJ2-7; maybe TRBD1 (6 bases). Germline CDR1 MNHEY, CDR2 SVGAGI. Trimming removed 7 bases at V and 0 bases at J, with 16 bases between. This CDR3 is built from 15 residues. The CDR3 nucleotides read TGTGCCAGCAAAAAGGCGGACAGTAGCTCCTACGAGCAGTACTTC. Translation: CASKKADSSSYEQYF.

About this clone: At the DNA level, this CDR3 is encoded by other sequences in the same sample as well. J is TRBJ1-2 and V is TRBV6-5; no reliable D call. V was pared by 0 bases and J by 6 bases, with 8 bases between. CDR1 and CDR2 (germline): MNHEY, SVGAGI. The CDR3 loop spans 13 amino acids. CDR3 amino acids: CASSYSTGNGYTF. CDR3 nucleotides: TGTGCCAGCAGTTACTCGACCGGGAATGGCTACACCTTC.

The chain is built from TRBV2 and TRBJ1-2; TRBD1 aligns across 10 bases. The length of the CDR3 is 12 residues. With V trimmed by 10 bases and J by 7 bases, 6 bases remained unmatched. Germline values: CDR1 SNHLY, CDR2 FYNNEI. The CDR3 coding sequence is TGTGCCACGTCCCGGGACAGGGGTGGCTACACCTTC. Amino acid sequence: CATSRDRGGYTF.

This sequence joins TRBV4-2 and TRBJ1-2; 7 nucleotides line up with TRBD1. The germline V gene has CDR1 LGHNA and CDR2 YNFKEQ. V dropped 4 bases and J dropped 6; count of bases not matched to a gene: 8. The CDR3 is made up of 14 amino acids. The CDR3 sequence is CASSRPRGLDGYTF. In nucleotides, the CDR3 is TGTGCCAGCAGCCGCCCCAGGGGGTTGGATGGCTACACCTTC.

The chain has TRBV19 and TRBJ2-6; D not resolved. In germline, CDR1 is LNHDA, CDR2 SQIVND (reference sequence). The ends were cut back, 3 bases at V and 1 base at J, with 7 bases in the middle. This CDR3 spans 15 amino acids. CDR3: CASSIMRSGANVLTF. CDR3 in DNA: TGTGCCAGTAGTATTATGAGGTCTGGGGCCAACGTCCTGACTTTC.

This chain joins TRBV30 and TRBJ1-2, with a possible D match to TRBD1 (5 bases). Trimming cost V 3 bases and J 5 bases, with 16 bases left between them. This CDR3 spans 14 amino acids. The V gene's germline CDR1 is GTSNPN and CDR2 SVGIG (reference sequence). The CDR3 region is CAWRGAVRMYGYTF. CDR3 nucleotide sequence: TGTGCCTGGAGAGGGGCCGTAAGAATGTATGGCTACACCTTC.

The rearrangement uses TRBV7-2 and TRBJ2-1, with D perhaps TRBD1 (6 bases). Germline V gene data show CDR1 as SGHTA and CDR2 as FQGNSA. The CDR3 is 14 amino acids. The germline V and J ends were trimmed by 0 bases and 8 bases, with 11 bases remaining between them. CDR3 DNA sequence: TGTGCCAGCAGCTTAGCGTTACAGGGTTATGAGCAGTTCTTC. As protein: CASSLALQGYEQFF.

The chain carries TRBV3-1 (or the pseudogene TRBV3-2) and TRBJ2-1; TRBD1 agrees at 11 bases. There are 15 residues in the CDR3. From germline, CDR1 is LGHDT and CDR2 YNNKEL (reference sequence). Losses at the gene ends were 4 bases for V and 9 bases for J; bases not matched to a gene: 8. CDR3 nucleotides: TGTGCCAGCAGCCGCTCGGACAGGGGGCGCGTTGAGCAGTTCTTC. Its translation is CASSRSDRGRVEQFF.

The gene calls are TRBV4-1 and TRBJ2-1, with a tentative D call TRBD2 (6 bases). The CDR3 has 17 amino acids. The V gene lost 4 bases and the J gene lost 6 bases, with 22 bases spanning the gap. Germline V gives CDR1 MGHRA, CDR2 YSYEKL. The CDR3 is CASSLDRLEGGSNEQFF. The CDR3 nucleotides read TGCGCCAGCAGCCTGGACCGACTAGAAGGAGGAAGCAATGAGCAGTTCTTC.

This chain uses TRBV9 with TRBJ2-5, with 10 nucleotides matching TRBD2. Germline CDR1 SGDLS, CDR2 YYNGEE. The CDR3 has 15 amino acids. V dropped 0 bases and J dropped 5; count of bases not matched to a gene: 4. The CDR3 region is CASSVESGRAETQYF. The CDR3 DNA follows: TGTGCCAGCAGCGTAGAGAGCGGGAGGGCGGAGACCCAGTACTTC.

The gene calls are TRBV30 and TRBJ1-1; D may be TRBD1 (6 bases). Trimming pared 6 bases from V and 1 base from J, leaving 12 bases between. The CDR3 has 13 amino acids. The germline V gene encodes CDR1 GTSNPN and CDR2 SVGIG (reference sequence). The CDR3 sequence: CACQTGENTEAFF. CDR3 nucleotide sequence: TGTGCCTGCCAGACAGGAGAGAACACTGAAGCTTTCTTT.

V gene TRBV3-1 (or the pseudogene TRBV3-2) combines with J gene TRBJ1-2; 7 bases align to TRBD1. CDR1 and CDR2 from the germline V gene are LGHDT and YNNKEL (reference sequence). The CDR3 has 12 residues. With V trimmed by 4 bases and J by 7 bases, 3 bases remained unmatched. This CDR3 reads CASSLGGAGYTF. The CDR3, as DNA: TGTGCCAGCAGCCTAGGGGGCGCTGGCTACACCTTC.

The chain combines TRBV5-1 with TRBJ1-1; D remains ambiguous. Germline V gives CDR1 SGHRS, CDR2 YFSETQ. This CDR3 has 14 residues. V was clipped by 2 bases and J by 1 base, with 9 bases between them. The CDR3 sequence is CASSFRGRNTEAFF. CDR3 in DNA: TGCGCCAGCAGCTTCCGAGGGAGGAACACTGAAGCTTTCTTT.

The rearrangement joins TRBV5-1 to TRBJ1-3; tentative D call: TRBD1 (5 bases). Trimming pared 5 bases from V and 0 bases from J, leaving 12 bases between. The CDR3 extends over 15 amino acids. Germline loops: CDR1 SGHRS, CDR2 YFSETQ. In DNA form, the CDR3 reads TGCGCCAGCAGGCCAGGGCACAGCTCTGGAAACACCATATATTTT. This codes for CASRPGHSSGNTIYF.

The chain has TRBV5-8 and TRBJ1-5, with 8 nucleotides matching TRBD1. CDR3 length equals 17 residues. Germline CDR1 reads SGHTS; CDR2 reads YDEGEE. V dropped 3 bases and J dropped 0; count of bases not matched to a gene: 8. The CDR3 here is CASSSTGASHSNQPQHF. CDR3 bases: TGTGCCAGCAGCTCGACAGGGGCGAGCCATAGCAATCAGCCCCAGCATTTT. The full variable domain, with the rest looked up from reference TRBV5-8 and TRBJ1-5, is EAGVTQSPTHLIKTRGQQATLRCSPISGHTSVYWYQQALGLGLQFLLWYDEGEERNRGNFPPRFSGRQFPNYSSELNVNALELEDSALYLCASSSTGASHSNQPQHFGDGTRLSIL.

J is TRBJ2-1 and V is TRBV19, with 11 bases aligning to TRBD2. Germline CDR1 LNHDA, CDR2 SQIVND (reference sequence). The CDR3 runs to 15 residues. V trimming: 3 bases; J trimming: 5 bases; junction bases outside the gene matches: 3. The CDR3 sequence is CASSMTLAGDNEQFF. CDR3 DNA: TGTGCCAGTAGTATGACACTAGCGGGGGACAATGAGCAGTTCTTC.

The chain couples TRBV5-4 to TRBJ2-1, with 10 nucleotides matching TRBD2. V gave up 5 bases and J gave up 2 bases; unmatched junction bases: 7. This CDR3 spans 16 amino acids. CDR1 is SGHNT, CDR2 YYREEE, per germline (reference sequence). The CDR3 DNA reads as TGTGCCAGCAGTCAGATAGCGGGAGGACCCTACAATGAGCAGTTCTTC. Translated, it gives CASSQIAGGPYNEQFF.

The chain has TRBV24-1 and TRBJ2-5, with 7 bases that match TRBD1. This CDR3 has 15 amino acids. CDR1 is KGHDR and CDR2 is SFDVKD in the germline V gene. Unmatched junction bases numbered 6, after V lost 3 bases and J lost 3 bases. CDR3 bases: TGTGCCACCAGTGATCCTCGTGACAGGGAAGAGACCCAGTACTTC. Translating gives CATSDPRDREETQYF.

This clone showed up just once. The chain is built from TRBV5-6 and TRBJ2-1; 8 positions match TRBD1. This CDR3 comprises 16 residues. The V gene end was trimmed by 3 bases and the J gene end by 0 bases; junction bases not matched to a gene: 5. The germline gives CDR1 SGHDT, CDR2 YYEEEE. CDR3 region: CASSYRQGSSYNEQFF. CDR3 in DNA: TGTGCCAGCAGCTACCGACAGGGGAGCTCCTACAATGAGCAGTTCTTC.

CDR3 amino acids: CASSIRTGYAEAFF. In nucleotides, the CDR3 is TGTGCCAGTAGTATCCGGACAGGGTATGCCGAAGCTTTCTTT. The rearrangement links TRBV19 to TRBJ1-1; 8 bases match TRBD1. CDR1 and CDR2 (germline): LNHDA, SQIVND (reference sequence). V lost 3 bases to trimming and J lost 8 bases; unmatched junction nucleotides: 8. The CDR3 length is 14 residues. The full variable domain, with the rest looked up from reference TRBV19 and TRBJ1-1, is DGGITQSPKYLFRKEGQNVTLSCEQNLNHDAMYWYRQDPGQGLRLIYYSQIVNDFQKGDIAEGYSVSREKKESFPLTVTSAQKNPTAFYLCASSIRTGYAEAFFGQGTRLTVV.